The subject of this entry is one T cell receptor (beta chain). Its antigen is as yet unknown. These data belong to a study of beta chain features in type 1 diabetes. Study-wide results and limits: Type 1 diabetes patients had TCRB CDR3s that were shorter (moderately but significantly so) in all four CD4+ subsets.

Investigators reverse transcribed all isolated RNA, so they sequenced expressed TCRB transcripts. Sequenced by immunoSEQ multiplex PCR; TCRdb stores in-frame clones only, minus some. The sample holds 280,000 or so clones, 15% seen once. Looked up from germline, CDR1 is SGHAT and CDR2 is FQNNGV. V was shortened by 5 bases and J by 2 bases, with 16 bases between the two germline ends. This CDR3 spans 15 amino acids. This chain connects TRBV11-2 to TRBJ2-7; a weak D match, TRBD2 (6 bases). This clonotype was sampled from a man younger than 35 with type 1 diabetes. Sequencing used naive CD4+ T cells from blood. The CDR3 region is CASSPSVRDPYEQYF. The DNA for the CDR3 is TGTGCCAGCAGCCCGAGCGTGCGGGATCCCTACGAGCAGTACTTC.